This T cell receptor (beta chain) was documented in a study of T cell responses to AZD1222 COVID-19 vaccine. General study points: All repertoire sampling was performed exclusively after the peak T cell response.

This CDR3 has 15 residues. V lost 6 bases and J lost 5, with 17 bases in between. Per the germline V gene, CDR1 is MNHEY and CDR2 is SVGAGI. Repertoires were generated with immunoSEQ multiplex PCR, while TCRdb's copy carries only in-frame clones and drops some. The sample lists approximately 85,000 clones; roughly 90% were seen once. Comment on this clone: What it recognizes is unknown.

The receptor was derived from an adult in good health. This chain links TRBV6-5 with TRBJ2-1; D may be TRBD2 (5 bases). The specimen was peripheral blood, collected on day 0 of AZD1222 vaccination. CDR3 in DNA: TGTGCCAGCAGGGCCAGGAGAAAGAGGGACAATGAGCAGTTCTTC. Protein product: CASRARRKRDNEQFF.